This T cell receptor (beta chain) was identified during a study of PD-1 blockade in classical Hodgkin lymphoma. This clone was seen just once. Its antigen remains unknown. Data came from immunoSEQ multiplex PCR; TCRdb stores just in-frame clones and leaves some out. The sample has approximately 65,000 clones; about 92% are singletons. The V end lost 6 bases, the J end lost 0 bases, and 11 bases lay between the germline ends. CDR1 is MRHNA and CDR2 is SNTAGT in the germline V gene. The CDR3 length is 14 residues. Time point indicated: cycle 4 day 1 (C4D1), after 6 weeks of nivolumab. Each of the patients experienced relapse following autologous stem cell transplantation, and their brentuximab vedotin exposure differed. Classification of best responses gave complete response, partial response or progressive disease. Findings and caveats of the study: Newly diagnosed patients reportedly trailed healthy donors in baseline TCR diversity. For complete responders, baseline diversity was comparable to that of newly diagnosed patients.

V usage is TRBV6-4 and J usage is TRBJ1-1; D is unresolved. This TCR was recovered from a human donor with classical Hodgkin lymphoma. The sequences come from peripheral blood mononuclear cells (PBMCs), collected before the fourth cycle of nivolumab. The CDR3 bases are TGTGCCAGCAGACCCTTGAGGGTGAACACTGAAGCTTTCTTT. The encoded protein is CASRPLRVNTEAFF.